Reported below is one T cell receptor beta chain. No antigen is known for it. The sample, about 10 milliliters of peripheral blood, was drawn from each donor. This record belongs to a study of blood T cells in healthy people across ages. General study findings and limits: It was not known whether donors were CMV positive (a possible confounder of expanded clonotype changes).

The length of the CDR3 is 13 residues. The germline V gene encodes CDR1 SGHDT and CDR2 YYEEEE. The V gene end was trimmed by 4 bases and the J gene end by 7 bases; junction bases not matched to a gene: 6. Primers used in a second PCR of about 6 to 11 cycles were a sample-barcoded 5' primer and a J-beta primer mix. A minimum of 2.5 million CDR3-containing paired-end reads was obtained for each sample. MiXCR, run by TCRdb on the 5' RACE reads, gives a single entry per CDR3 protein. The sample includes about 1.5 million distinct CDR3 sequences, about 45% seen only once; the top ten take about 4%. Input material: blood. This chain links TRBV5-6 with TRBJ1-2; 8 bases are shared with TRBD1. The TCR originated in a young woman in good health. The CDR3 protein is CASSARGRSGYTF. As DNA, the CDR3 is TGTGCCAGCAGCGCCAGGGGGCGGAGTGGCTACACCTTC.